This T cell receptor beta chain was recovered during a study of shared clonotypes between healthy human individuals. Overall study: Each donor's CD4 naive and CD4 memory cells filled three plates apiece, CD8 naive two, and CD8 memory one. The study's findings and limits: Non-shared clonotypes showed lower generation probabilities than clonotypes common to all four donors.

Over several immunoSEQ plates, each subset's genomic DNA was distributed in even portions. Here immunoSEQ multiplex PCR was the method, and the copy in TCRdb shows in-frame clones only, minus some. The data contain about 590,000 clones, roughly 95% of them singletons. The V end lost 4 bases, the J end lost 6 bases, and 13 bases lay between the germline ends. The germline V gene encodes CDR1 SGDLS and CDR2 YYNGEE. The length of the CDR3 is 13 residues. Naive CD8 populations comprised CD45RO-negative cells positively selected for CCR7, excluding terminally differentiated effector memory CD45RA+ cells. In regard to this clone: Antigen specificity is unknown.

This clonotype originated in a woman aged 25 to 39 in good health. This chain joins TRBV9 and TRBJ1-2, with D possibly TRBD1 on 5 matching bases. The sample comprised naive CD8+ T cells sorted from blood. The CDR3 loop is CASSPGGVDGYTF. Here the CDR3 DNA reads TGTGCCAGCAGCCCCGGGGGGGTTGATGGCTACACCTTC.